Described below is a single TCR beta chain sequence and its context. Its target is not known. Trimming pared 2 bases from V and 0 bases from J, leaving 8 bases between. Germline loops: CDR1 LGHNA, CDR2 YNFKEQ. The CDR3 has 14 amino acids. The sample is drawn from a study of T cell responses to AZD1222 COVID-19 vaccine. Study results and limitations: Dominant at 160-218 and 743-854, vaccine-associated CD4 TCRs also spanned spike. Reports say nearly half of spike-specific TCRs go after unmutated variant regions.

Repertoires were generated with immunoSEQ multiplex PCR, while TCRdb's copy carries only in-frame clones and drops some. The table records 200,000 to 250,000 clones, roughly 94% of them present only once. The source material was peripheral blood, sampled 28 days after the second dose of the MenACWY control vaccine. The origin of this receptor is an adult who received the MenACWY meningococcal vaccine as a control. This chain uses TRBV4-2 with TRBJ2-7, with D maybe TRBD1 (5 bases). The CDR3 loop reads CASSQSGPSYEQYF. In nucleotides, the CDR3 is TGTGCCAGCAGCCAATCAGGGCCCTCCTACGAGCAGTACTTC.